This T cell receptor beta chain was sequenced for a study of radiotherapy plus CTLA-4 blockade in lung cancer. TCRdb's copy holds only in-frame clones and misses some; the assay was immunoSEQ multiplex PCR. Of some 50,000 clones in the sample, roughly 81% were seen once. The CDR3 loop spans 17 amino acids. Germline-derived CDR1 and CDR2 are SGHKS and YYEKEE (reference sequence). V lost 4 bases, J lost 0 bases, and 14 bases lay in between. In chemo-refractory metastatic non-small-cell lung cancer, patients got ipilimumab CTLA-4 blockade together with focal radiation. The material sequenced was peripheral blood, taken from a patient treated with radiotherapy plus ipilimumab. The gene calls are TRBV5-5 and TRBJ2-6; D is possibly TRBD2 (5 bases). The TCR sequence derives from a human donor with non-small cell lung cancer whose response to radiotherapy plus ipilimumab could not be evaluated. The CDR3 reads CASSPYIGSSGANVLTF. DNA of the CDR3: TGTGCCAGCAGCCCCTATATAGGGAGCTCTGGGGCCAACGTCCTGACTTTC. Combining the CDR3 with reference TRBV5-5 and TRBJ2-6 gives the whole variable domain DAGVTQSPTHLIKTRGQQVTLRCSPISGHKSVSWYQQVLGQGPQFIFQYYEKEERGRGNFPDRFSARQFPNYSSELNVNALLLGDSALYLCASSPYIGSSGANVLTFGAGSRLTVL.